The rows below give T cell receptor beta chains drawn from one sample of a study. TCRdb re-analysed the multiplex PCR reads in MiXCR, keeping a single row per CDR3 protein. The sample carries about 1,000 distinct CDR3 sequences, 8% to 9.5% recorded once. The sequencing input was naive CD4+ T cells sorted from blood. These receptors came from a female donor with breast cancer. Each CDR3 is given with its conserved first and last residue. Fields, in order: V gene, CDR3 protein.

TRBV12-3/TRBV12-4,CASMLEGKRRGYTF
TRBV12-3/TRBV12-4,CASSSGPVIWGYTF
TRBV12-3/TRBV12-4,CASSLEFHGYTF
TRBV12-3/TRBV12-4,CASSLGGTIYGYTF
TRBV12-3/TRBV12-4,CASKAPGQSNYGYTF
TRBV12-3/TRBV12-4,CASAQGLMHGYTF
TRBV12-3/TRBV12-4,CASSLGANYGYTF
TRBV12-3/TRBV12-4,CASSLISGNNYGYTF
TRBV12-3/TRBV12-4,CASSLSQAPADGYTF
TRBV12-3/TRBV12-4,CASSATGYNYGYTF
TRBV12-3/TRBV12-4,CASSKRTDYGYTF
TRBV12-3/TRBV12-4,CASSFQGQGSYGYTF
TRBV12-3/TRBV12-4,CASSPGQVANYGYTF
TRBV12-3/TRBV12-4,CASSSRRGTYGYTF
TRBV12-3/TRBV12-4,CASSSQGGYGYTF
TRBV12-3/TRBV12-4,CASSPYVGGYTF
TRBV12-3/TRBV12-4,CASSNRYGYTF
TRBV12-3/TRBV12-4,CASRLYRDLTF
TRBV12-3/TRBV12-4,CASTFRGTYGYTF
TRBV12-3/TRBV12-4,CASSGTGRGYTF
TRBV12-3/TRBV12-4,CASSYRGQGSGYTF
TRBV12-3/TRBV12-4,CASSPGQGSYDYTF
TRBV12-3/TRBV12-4,CASSFTTERSGYTF
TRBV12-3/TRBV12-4,CASSPSGMEGYTF
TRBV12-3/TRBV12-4,CASSFNQRYTF
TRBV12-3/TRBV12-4,CASSRDRDYGYTF
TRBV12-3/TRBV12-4,CASSSSRQSGYTF
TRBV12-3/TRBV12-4,CASSGLGVNYGYTF
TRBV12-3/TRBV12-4,CASSPGQGYTF
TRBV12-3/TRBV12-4,CASSLSGGYTF
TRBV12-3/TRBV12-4,CASSLSSGDYGYTF
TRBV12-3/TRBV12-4,CASSSRDGQGSDYGYTF
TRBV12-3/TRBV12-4,CASSNGVWNYGYTF